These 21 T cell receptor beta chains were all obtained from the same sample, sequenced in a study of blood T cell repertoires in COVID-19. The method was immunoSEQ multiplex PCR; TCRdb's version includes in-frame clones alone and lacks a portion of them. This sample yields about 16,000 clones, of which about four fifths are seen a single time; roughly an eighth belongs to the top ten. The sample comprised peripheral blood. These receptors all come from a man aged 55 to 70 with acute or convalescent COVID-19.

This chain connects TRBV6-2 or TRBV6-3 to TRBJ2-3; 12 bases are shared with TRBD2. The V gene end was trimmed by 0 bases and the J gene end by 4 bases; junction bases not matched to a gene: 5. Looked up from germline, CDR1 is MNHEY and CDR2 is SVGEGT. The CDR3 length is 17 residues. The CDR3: CASSYSTGLAGSDTQYF. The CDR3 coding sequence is TGTGCCAGCAGTTACTCGACTGGACTAGCGGGGTCAGATACGCAGTATTTT.

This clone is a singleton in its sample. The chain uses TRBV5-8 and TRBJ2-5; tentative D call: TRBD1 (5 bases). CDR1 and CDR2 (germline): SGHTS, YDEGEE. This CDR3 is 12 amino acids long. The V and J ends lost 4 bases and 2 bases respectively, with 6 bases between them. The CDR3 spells CASSRQQETQYF. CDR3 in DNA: TGTGCCAGCAGCCGACAGCAAGAGACCCAGTACTTC.

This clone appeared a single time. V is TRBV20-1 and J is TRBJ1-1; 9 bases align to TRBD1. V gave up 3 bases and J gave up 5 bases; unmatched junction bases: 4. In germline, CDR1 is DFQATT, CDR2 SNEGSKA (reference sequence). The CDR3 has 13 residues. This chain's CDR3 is CSASNRGHTEAFF. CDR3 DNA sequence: TGCAGTGCTAGTAACAGGGGGCATACTGAAGCTTTCTTT.

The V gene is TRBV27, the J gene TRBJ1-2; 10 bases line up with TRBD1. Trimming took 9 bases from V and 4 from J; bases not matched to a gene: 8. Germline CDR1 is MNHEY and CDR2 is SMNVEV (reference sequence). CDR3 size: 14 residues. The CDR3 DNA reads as TGTGCCAGTGGGGAGGACAGGGGGGTCTATGGCTACACCTTC. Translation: CASGEDRGVYGYTF.

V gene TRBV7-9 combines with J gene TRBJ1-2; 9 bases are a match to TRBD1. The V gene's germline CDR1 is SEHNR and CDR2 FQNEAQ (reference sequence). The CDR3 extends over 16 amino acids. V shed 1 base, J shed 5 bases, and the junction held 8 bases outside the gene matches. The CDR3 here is CASSLEPGQGQYGYTF. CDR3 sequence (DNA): TGTGCCAGCAGCTTAGAACCGGGACAGGGTCAGTATGGCTACACCTTC.

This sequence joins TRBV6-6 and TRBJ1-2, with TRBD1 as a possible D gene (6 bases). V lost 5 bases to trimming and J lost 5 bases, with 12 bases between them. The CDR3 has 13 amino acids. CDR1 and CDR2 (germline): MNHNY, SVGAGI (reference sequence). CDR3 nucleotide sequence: TGTGCCAGCAGTCACAGGGTGCAGTATGGCTACACCTTC. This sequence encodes CASSHRVQYGYTF.

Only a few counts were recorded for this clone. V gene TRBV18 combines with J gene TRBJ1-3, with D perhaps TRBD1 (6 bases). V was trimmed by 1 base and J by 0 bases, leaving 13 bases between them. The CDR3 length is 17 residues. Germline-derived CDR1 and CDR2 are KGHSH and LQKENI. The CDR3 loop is CASSPLPGVRSGNTIYF. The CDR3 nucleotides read TGTGCCAGCTCACCACTACCAGGGGTCCGCTCTGGAAACACCATATATTTT.

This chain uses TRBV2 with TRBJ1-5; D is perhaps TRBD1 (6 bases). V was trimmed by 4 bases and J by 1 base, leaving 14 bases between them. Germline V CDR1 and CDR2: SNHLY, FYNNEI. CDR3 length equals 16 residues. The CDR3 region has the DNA TGTGCCAGCAGTGGGAGAGCAGGGGTGAGCAATCAGCCCCAGCATTTT. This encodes CASSGRAGVSNQPQHF.

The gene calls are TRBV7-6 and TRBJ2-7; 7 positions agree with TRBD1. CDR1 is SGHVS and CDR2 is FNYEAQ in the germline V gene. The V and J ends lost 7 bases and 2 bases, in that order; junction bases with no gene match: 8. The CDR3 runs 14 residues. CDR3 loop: CASTAGTEAYEQYF. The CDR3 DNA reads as TGTGCCAGCACGGCCGGGACAGAGGCCTACGAGCAGTACTTC.

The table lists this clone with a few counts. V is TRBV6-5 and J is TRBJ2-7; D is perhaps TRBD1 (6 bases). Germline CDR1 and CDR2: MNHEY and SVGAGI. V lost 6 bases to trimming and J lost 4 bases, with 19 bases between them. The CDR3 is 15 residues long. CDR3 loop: CASSSPGQGRYEQYF. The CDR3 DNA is TGTGCCAGCAGCTCCCCCGGGCAGGGGCGTTACGAGCAGTACTTC.

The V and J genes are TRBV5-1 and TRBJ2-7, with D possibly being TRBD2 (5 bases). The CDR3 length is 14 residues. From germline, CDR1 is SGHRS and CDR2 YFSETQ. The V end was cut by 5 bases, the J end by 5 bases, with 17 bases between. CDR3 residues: CASRSRLSTDEQYF. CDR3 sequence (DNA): TGCGCCAGCAGAAGCAGACTAAGTACAGACGAGCAGTACTTC.

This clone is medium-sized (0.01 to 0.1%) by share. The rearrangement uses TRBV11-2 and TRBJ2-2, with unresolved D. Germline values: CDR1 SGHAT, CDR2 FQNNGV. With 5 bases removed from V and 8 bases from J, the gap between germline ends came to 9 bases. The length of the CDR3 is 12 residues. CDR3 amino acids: CASSPLVGELFF. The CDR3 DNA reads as TGTGCCAGCAGCCCTTTAGTGGGGGAGCTGTTTTTT.

The CDR3 sequence is CASSQRGGKAYEQYF. CDR3 coding DNA: TGTGCCAGCAGCCAGAGAGGGGGTAAAGCCTACGAGCAGTACTTC. The V and J genes are TRBV5-4 and TRBJ2-7; a possible D gene is TRBD1 (6 bases). Germline V CDR1 and CDR2: SGHNT, YYREEE (reference sequence). V gave up 4 bases and J gave up 2 bases, with 16 bases separating them. The CDR3 runs to 15 residues.

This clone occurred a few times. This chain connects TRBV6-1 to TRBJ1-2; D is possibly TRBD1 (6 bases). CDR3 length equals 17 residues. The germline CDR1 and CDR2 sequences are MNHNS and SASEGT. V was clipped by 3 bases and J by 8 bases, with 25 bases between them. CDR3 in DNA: TGTGCCAGCAGTGATTCGGGACATCACCAATTATTGAAGGGCTACACCTTC. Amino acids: CASSDSGHHQLLKGYTF.

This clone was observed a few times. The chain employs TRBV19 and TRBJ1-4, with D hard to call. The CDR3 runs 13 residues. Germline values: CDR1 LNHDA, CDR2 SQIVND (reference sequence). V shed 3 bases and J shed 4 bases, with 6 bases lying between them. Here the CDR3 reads CASSITGNEKLFF. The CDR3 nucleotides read TGTGCCAGTAGTATTACGGGTAATGAAAAACTGTTTTTT.

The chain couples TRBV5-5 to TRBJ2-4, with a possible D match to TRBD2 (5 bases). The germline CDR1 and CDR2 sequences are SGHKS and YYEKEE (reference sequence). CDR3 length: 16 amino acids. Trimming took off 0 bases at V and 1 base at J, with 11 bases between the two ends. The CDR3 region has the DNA TGTGCCAGCAGCTTGGATCGGGAAAAGGCCAAAAACATTCAGTACTTC. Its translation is CASSLDREKAKNIQYF.

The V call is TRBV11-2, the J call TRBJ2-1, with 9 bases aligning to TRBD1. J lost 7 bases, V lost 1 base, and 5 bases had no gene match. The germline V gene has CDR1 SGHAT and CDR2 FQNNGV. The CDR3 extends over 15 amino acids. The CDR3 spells CASSLGGQGWNEQFF. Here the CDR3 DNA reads TGTGCCAGCAGCTTAGGGGGACAGGGTTGGAATGAGCAGTTCTTC.

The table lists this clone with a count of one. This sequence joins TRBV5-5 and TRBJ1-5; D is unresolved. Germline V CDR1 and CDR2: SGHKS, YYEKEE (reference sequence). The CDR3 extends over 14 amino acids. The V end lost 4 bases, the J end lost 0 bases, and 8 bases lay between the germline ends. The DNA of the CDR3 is TGTGCCAGCAGCAATCCGGGTAGCAATCAGCCCCAGCATTTT. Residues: CASSNPGSNQPQHF. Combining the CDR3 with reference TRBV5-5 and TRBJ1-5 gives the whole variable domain DAGVTQSPTHLIKTRGQQVTLRCSPISGHKSVSWYQQVLGQGPQFIFQYYEKEERGRGNFPDRFSARQFPNYSSELNVNALLLGDSALYLCASSNPGSNQPQHFGDGTRLSIL.

The CDR3 bases are TGCGCCAGCAGCCAAGATTGGGGCAGGGGGTACGACGAGCAGTACTTC. Its protein is CASSQDWGRGYDEQYF. The chain joins TRBV4-3 to TRBJ2-7; 7 bases map to TRBD1. The V and J ends lost 0 bases and 5 bases, in that order; junction bases with no gene match: 10. This CDR3 comprises 16 residues. Per germline, CDR1 LGHNA and CDR2 YSLEER.

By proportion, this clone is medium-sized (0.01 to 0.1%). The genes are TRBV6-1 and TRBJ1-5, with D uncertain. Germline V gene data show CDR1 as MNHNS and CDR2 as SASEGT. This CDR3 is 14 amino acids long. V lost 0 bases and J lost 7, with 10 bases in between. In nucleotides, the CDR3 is TGTGCCAGCAGTGAAGCACCACTTATCCAGCCCCAGCATTTT. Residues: CASSEAPLIQPQHF.

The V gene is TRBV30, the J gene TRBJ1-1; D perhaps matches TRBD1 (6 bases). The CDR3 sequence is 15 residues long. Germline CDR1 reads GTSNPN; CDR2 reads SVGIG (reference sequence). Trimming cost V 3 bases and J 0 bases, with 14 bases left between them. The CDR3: CAWRINRVVNTEAFF. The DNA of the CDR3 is TGTGCCTGGAGGATAAACAGGGTGGTGAACACTGAAGCTTTCTTT.